These 25 T cell receptor beta chains came from one sample sequenced in a study of follicular helper T cells after annual influenza vaccination. The assay was immunoSEQ multiplex PCR, and TCRdb's table has in-frame clones only and misses some. The sample includes some 10,000 clones, 81% of them seen just once. The sample's time point: 2015-2016 season, pre-vaccination. Here the sequenced sample was CXCR5+ CD38- circulating T follicular helper cells from blood, taken on the day of influenza vaccination. The subset here: circulating Tfh, non-naive CD4+CXCR5+PD-1+ (ICOS+CD38+ or ICOS-CD38-). The receptors shown here come from an adult who received the influenza vaccine.

The chain is built from TRBV19 and TRBJ1-5; D remains unclear. This CDR3 has 13 residues. V was pared by 5 bases and J by 4 bases, with 9 bases between. The germline V gene has CDR1 LNHDA and CDR2 SQIVND (reference sequence). The CDR3 protein is CASSWQNNQPQHF. The DNA for the CDR3 is TGTGCCAGTAGTTGGCAGAATAATCAGCCCCAGCATTTT.

This chain joins TRBV7-8 and TRBJ2-1; D perhaps matches TRBD2 (6 bases). CDR3 length: 15 amino acids. Trimming removed 5 bases from V and 5 bases from J, with 16 bases in between. Per germline, CDR1 SGHVS and CDR2 FQNEAQ. In DNA, the CDR3 is TGTGCCAGCAGCCGGGGCGGCGGGAACCACAATGAGCAGTTCTTC. It codes for CASSRGGGNHNEQFF.

The rearrangement joins TRBV30 to TRBJ2-3; 7 bases are a match to TRBD1. The germline V gene has CDR1 GTSNPN and CDR2 SVGIG (reference sequence). J gave up 1 base and V 8 bases, and 9 bases lay outside the gene matches. The CDR3 runs 14 residues. The CDR3 coding sequence is TGTGCCGGCAGTATAGGGGGCCGCACAGATACGCAGTATTTT. This codes for CAGSIGGRTDTQYF.

The rearrangement uses TRBV5-8 and TRBJ1-5; 11 bases agree with TRBD1. Germline-derived CDR1 and CDR2 are SGHTS and YDEGEE. This CDR3 spans 14 amino acids. V was pared by 5 bases and J by 8 bases, with 6 bases of the junction left unmatched. The CDR3, as DNA: TGTGCCAGCAGAAGGACAGGGGGCGGCGAGCCCCAGCATTTT. The encoded protein is CASRRTGGGEPQHF.

The CDR3 loop is CASSLGTGRADTQYF. The CDR3 nucleotides are TGTGCCAGCAGCCTCGGGACAGGGCGGGCAGATACGCAGTATTTT. The chain uses TRBV5-6 and TRBJ2-3; 9 bases match TRBD1. Germline V gene data show CDR1 as SGHDT and CDR2 as YYEEEE. V shed 4 bases and J 4 bases; nucleotides not matched to a gene: 7. CDR3 length: 15 amino acids.

This sequence joins TRBV7-8 and TRBJ1-1, with D hard to call. The CDR3 spans 13 residues. V shed 2 bases and J shed 1 base, with 5 bases lying between them. Germline assignment: CDR1 SGHVS and CDR2 FQNEAQ. CDR3 in DNA: TGTGCCAGCAGCTTACAGGAGAACACTGAAGCTTTCTTT. This sequence encodes CASSLQENTEAFF. Variable domain in full (rest from reference TRBV7-8 and TRBJ1-1): GAGVSQSPRYKVAKRGQDVALRCDPISGHVSLFWYQQALGQGPEFLTYFQNEAQLDKSGLPSDRFFAERPEGSVSTLKIQRTQQEDSAVYLCASSLQENTEAFFGQGTRLTVV.

The sample holds a few counts of this clone. V is TRBV6-6 and J is TRBJ1-2; 8 bases agree with TRBD1. Germline V gives CDR1 MNHNY, CDR2 SVGAGI (reference sequence). V gave up 0 bases and J gave up 9 bases; unmatched junction bases: 6. This CDR3 contains 14 residues. In DNA form, the CDR3 reads TGTGCCAGCAGTTACTCGGACAGGGCCAGTCGCTACACCTTC. This codes for CASSYSDRASRYTF.

V usage is TRBV28 and J usage is TRBJ1-2; D is unclear. The CDR3 has 14 amino acids. The germline gives CDR1 MDHEN, CDR2 SYDVKM. Trimming pared 3 bases from V and 1 base from J, leaving 9 bases between. The CDR3 protein is CASSFGLDNYGYTF. CDR3 nucleotides: TGTGCCAGCAGTTTCGGCCTGGATAACTATGGCTACACCTTC.

Only a few counts were recorded for this clone. For the CDR3, the DNA is TGTGCCAGCAGCCAGGGGGAGGCGAACACCGGGGAGCTGTTTTTT. Encoded protein: CASSQGEANTGELFF. V and J are TRBV7-8 and TRBJ2-2; a weak D match, TRBD1 (7 bases). V was pared by 5 bases and J by 0 bases, with 10 bases between. Germline CDR1 is SGHVS and CDR2 is FQNEAQ. This CDR3 contains 15 residues.

The chain links TRBV30 to TRBJ2-5; 9 nucleotides agree with TRBD2. Germline loops: CDR1 GTSNPN, CDR2 SVGIG (reference sequence). Trimming cost V 6 bases and J 5 bases; bases outside gene matches: 10. This CDR3 region has 14 residues. The CDR3 protein is CACRLAAVHETQYF. In nucleotides, the CDR3 is TGTGCCTGTCGACTAGCGGCAGTTCACGAGACCCAGTACTTC.

V is TRBV30 and J is TRBJ2-7, with TRBD1 identical over 9 bases. The germline CDR1 and CDR2 sequences are GTSNPN and SVGIG (reference sequence). The V segment lost 5 bases and the J segment 7 bases; nucleotides outside the gene matches: 6. The length of the CDR3 is 12 residues. Written as DNA, the CDR3 is TGTGCCTGGGGGACAGGGTCGTGGGAGCAGTACTTC. This encodes CAWGTGSWEQYF. Using reference TRBV30 and TRBJ2-7 for the parts outside the CDR3, the full variable domain is SQTIHQWPATLVQPVGSPLSLECTVEGTSNPNLYWYRQAAGRGLQLLFYSVGIGQISSEVPQNLSASRPQDRQFILSSKKLLLSDSGFYLCAWGTGSWEQYFGPGTRLTVT.

The rearrangement uses TRBV5-4 and TRBJ1-4; D is possibly TRBD1 (6 bases). CDR1 is SGHNT, CDR2 YYREEE, per germline (reference sequence). This CDR3 comprises 14 residues. The germline V and J ends were trimmed by 0 bases and 8 bases, with 11 bases remaining between them. The CDR3 nucleotides read TGTGCCAGCAGCTTGGCCGGGGGCCAGGAAAAACTGTTTTTT. Translated: CASSLAGGQEKLFF.

The chain has TRBV5-1 and TRBJ2-3; possible D gene TRBD1, 6 bases. Per the germline V gene, CDR1 is SGHRS and CDR2 is YFSETQ. This CDR3 region has 14 residues. Trimming removed 3 bases at V and 2 bases at J, with 10 bases between. The CDR3 loop reads CASSWTDITDTQYF. CDR3 DNA sequence: TGCGCCAGCAGCTGGACAGATATCACAGATACGCAGTATTTT.

V usage is TRBV30 and J usage is TRBJ2-7, with 7 bases identical to TRBD1. The trim removed 5 bases at V and 5 bases at J, leaving 6 bases unmatched. Germline CDR1 and CDR2: GTSNPN and SVGIG (reference sequence). This CDR3 has 12 residues. CDR3 DNA: TGTGCCTGGGTCGACAGGGAAAACGAGCAGTACTTC. This gives the protein CAWVDRENEQYF. Supplemented by reference TRBV30 and TRBJ2-7, the full variable domain reads SQTIHQWPATLVQPVGSPLSLECTVEGTSNPNLYWYRQAAGRGLQLLFYSVGIGQISSEVPQNLSASRPQDRQFILSSKKLLLSDSGFYLCAWVDRENEQYFGPGTRLTVT.

J is TRBJ1-5 and V is TRBV10-2; possibly TRBD1 for D (5 bases). Looked up from germline, CDR1 is WSHSY and CDR2 is SAAADI. The V end was cut by 7 bases, the J end by 7 bases, with 17 bases between. The CDR3 is 14 residues long. The CDR3 spells CASTMTPAGQPQHF. The CDR3 coding sequence is TGCGCCAGCACCATGACTCCCGCAGGGCAGCCCCAGCATTTT.

This rearrangement joins TRBV10-3 to TRBJ1-4, with D uncertain. Germline lookup yields CDR1 ENHRY and CDR2 SYGVKD. The CDR3 is made up of 13 amino acids. V lost 6 bases and J 4 bases, leaving 9 bases between the germline ends. This CDR3 is CAIRETGNEKLFF. As DNA, the CDR3 is TGTGCCATCAGGGAGACGGGTAATGAAAAACTGTTTTTT.

The chain carries TRBV19 and TRBJ2-3; D may be TRBD1 or TRBD2 (5 bases each). The germline V and J ends were trimmed by 5 bases and 2 bases, with 17 bases remaining between them. The length of the CDR3 is 16 residues. The V gene's germline CDR1 is LNHDA and CDR2 SQIVND (reference sequence). The CDR3 sequence is CASSSLRDGNTDTQYF. Here the CDR3 DNA reads TGTGCCAGTAGTTCTCTCCGGGACGGAAACACAGATACGCAGTATTTT.

The J gene is TRBJ1-4, the V gene TRBV28, with D possibly TRBD1 on 5 matching bases. Trimming removed 3 bases from V and 4 bases from J, with 9 bases in between. The germline CDR1 and CDR2 sequences are MDHEN and SYDVKM. The CDR3 has 14 amino acids. CDR3 sequence reads: CASSFPGGNEKLFF. Written as DNA, the CDR3 is TGTGCCAGCAGTTTCCCGGGGGGTAATGAAAAACTGTTTTTT.

V gene TRBV18 combines with J gene TRBJ2-5, with D hard to call. The ends were cut back, 1 base at V and 5 bases at J, with 2 bases in the middle. The CDR3 contains 11 residues. The V gene's germline CDR1 is KGHSH and CDR2 LQKENI. DNA of the CDR3: TGTGCCAGCTCACCACGGGAGACCCAGTACTTC. This encodes CASSPRETQYF.

The chain recombines TRBV5-1 with TRBJ1-2, with 8 bases that match TRBD1. The CDR3 spans 14 residues. The J segment lost 8 bases and the V segment lost 3 bases, leaving 9 bases of the junction unmatched. CDR1 is SGHRS, CDR2 YFSETQ, per germline. CDR3 in DNA: TGCGCCAGCAGCTGGGGACAGGAGCCTCCCGGCTACACCTTC. Translating it yields CASSWGQEPPGYTF.

This rearrangement joins TRBV19 to TRBJ2-6; the match to TRBD1 covers 7 bases. Germline CDR1 is LNHDA and CDR2 is SQIVND (reference sequence). After removal of 5 bases from V and 3 bases from J, the junction contained 7 bases not matched to a gene. CDR3 length: 16 amino acids. CDR3 residues: CASSSRQGGGANVLTF. The CDR3 DNA reads as TGTGCCAGTAGTTCAAGACAGGGTGGTGGGGCCAACGTCCTGACTTTC.

This rearrangement joins TRBV29-1 to TRBJ2-7; 7 nucleotides line up with TRBD1. Germline values: CDR1 SQVTM, CDR2 ANQGSEA. This CDR3 spans 12 amino acids. The ends lost 5 bases at V and 2 bases at J; junction bases unmatched: 3. CDR3 protein: CSVSGQTYEQYF. CDR3 sequence (DNA): TGCAGCGTTTCGGGACAGACCTACGAGCAGTACTTC.

This sequence joins TRBV7-3 and TRBJ2-1; 10 nucleotides line up with TRBD2. The CDR3 length is 12 residues. V shed 5 bases and J 12 bases; nucleotides not matched to a gene: 4. The germline V gene has CDR1 SGHTA and CDR2 FQGTGA. CDR3 protein: CASSAAGGTQFF. The CDR3 nucleotides are TGTGCCAGCAGCGCAGCGGGGGGGACGCAGTTCTTC.

The sample holds one count of this clone. V is TRBV19 and J is TRBJ2-5; D not resolved. Trimming pared 3 bases from V and 2 bases from J, leaving 1 base between. Germline assignment: CDR1 LNHDA and CDR2 SQIVND (reference sequence). There are 11 residues in the CDR3. The CDR3 sequence: CASSIQETQYF. DNA of the CDR3: TGTGCCAGTAGTATTCAAGAGACCCAGTACTTC. Filled out from reference TRBV19 and TRBJ2-5, the complete variable domain reads DGGITQSPKYLFRKEGQNVTLSCEQNLNHDAMYWYRQDPGQGLRLIYYSQIVNDFQKGDIAEGYSVSREKKESFPLTVTSAQKNPTAFYLCASSIQETQYFGPGTRLLVL.

The gene calls are TRBV18 and TRBJ2-5; D may be TRBD1 (6 bases). V lost 4 bases to trimming and J lost 4 bases, with 25 bases between them. CDR1 and CDR2 from the germline V gene are KGHSH and LQKENI. The CDR3 runs to 18 residues. The CDR3 here is CASSLLTSRPGDGETQYF. The CDR3 DNA is TGTGCCAGCTCACTCCTAACTTCCAGACCAGGGGACGGAGAGACCCAGTACTTC. Looking up the rest from reference TRBV18 and TRBJ2-5 gives the full variable domain: NAGVMQNPRHLVRRRGQEARLRCSPMKGHSHVYWYRQLPEEGLKFMVYLQKENIIDESGMPKERFSAEFPKEGPSILRIQQVVRGDSAAYFCASSLLTSRPGDGETQYFGPGTRLLVL.